These 18 T cell receptor beta chains originate from one sample sequenced in a study of shared clonotypes between healthy human individuals. The protocol was immunoSEQ multiplex PCR, while the TCRdb copy is restricted to in-frame clones and leaves out a portion. Among over a million clones listed, around 97% were seen once. Sample: naive CD4+ T cells sorted from blood. Subset described: CD45RA+ positively selected. The receptor source for this set is a man aged 25-45 years in good health.

This sequence joins TRBV6-5 and TRBJ1-1, with D tentatively TRBD1 (6 bases). Germline-derived CDR1 and CDR2 are MNHEY and SVGAGI. This CDR3 region has 13 residues. V dropped 4 bases and J dropped 3 bases, with 9 bases sitting between them. DNA of the CDR3: TGTGCCAGCAGTTTACAGGGTCACACTGAAGCTTTCTTT. This sequence encodes CASSLQGHTEAFF.

This sequence joins TRBV5-4 and TRBJ2-1; D ambiguous. Germline CDR1 reads SGHNT; CDR2 reads YYREEE (reference sequence). V was trimmed by 6 bases and J by 6 bases, leaving 22 bases between them. CDR3 length: 16 residues. CDR3 loop: CASTSSLSSVRNEQFF. CDR3 nucleotide sequence: TGTGCCAGCACCTCCAGCTTGTCTAGTGTACGCAATGAGCAGTTCTTC.

The rearrangement links TRBV11-2 to TRBJ2-7; D ambiguous. Trimming pared 8 bases from V and 3 bases from J, leaving 14 bases between. The CDR3 consists of 13 residues. Per germline, CDR1 SGHAT and CDR2 FQNNGV. The CDR3 protein is CASSPTLFYEQYF. For the CDR3, the DNA is TGTGCCAGCTCTCCAACATTGTTCTACGAGCAGTACTTC.

The chain joins TRBV12-2 to TRBJ2-1; TRBD2 was called by the table and not checked on the DNA. TRBV12-2 is tagged as a pseudogene. The CDR3 covers 17 residues. CDR3 DNA sequence: TGTGCAAGTCGCCAATCGCCGGGACTAGCGGGAGTCAATGAGCAGTTCTTC. Its protein product is CASRQSPGLAGVNEQFF.

The V and J genes are TRBV14 and TRBJ2-3, with TRBD2 identical over 8 bases. The length of the CDR3 is 15 residues. V trimming: 0 bases; J trimming: 5 bases; junction bases outside the gene matches: 4. The germline V gene has CDR1 SGHDN and CDR2 FVKESK. This CDR3 reads CASSQEALAVDTQYF. For the CDR3, the DNA is TGTGCCAGCAGCCAAGAGGCACTAGCGGTAGATACGCAGTATTTT.

This clone was seen a single time. Other DNA sequences in the same sample also yield this CDR3. The rearrangement links TRBV2 to TRBJ2-5; no reliable D call. This CDR3 is 12 amino acids long. Germline assignment: CDR1 SNHLY and CDR2 FYNNEI. Trimming shortened V by 7 bases and J by 2 bases, and 8 bases separated the two germline ends. In DNA, the CDR3 is TGTGCCAGCAAGGGCGGTCAAGAGACCCAGTACTTC. The encoded protein is CASKGGQETQYF. Based on the CDR3 plus reference TRBV2 and TRBJ2-5, the full variable domain is EPEVTQTPSHQVTQMGQEVILRCVPISNHLYFYWYRQILGQKVEFLVSFYNNEISEKSEIFDDQFSVERPDGSNFTLKIRSTKLEDSAMYFCASKGGQETQYFGPGTRLLVL.

Of note for this clone: Other DNA variants within this sample encode the same CDR3. V usage is TRBV2 and J usage is TRBJ1-1; no clear D gene. V was pared by 1 base and J by 4 bases, with 7 bases between. Germline assignment: CDR1 SNHLY and CDR2 FYNNEI. There are 13 residues in the CDR3. The CDR3 reads CASSEEGGTEAFF. CDR3 DNA: TGTGCCAGCAGTGAAGAGGGTGGCACTGAAGCTTTCTTT.

The chain carries TRBV5-1 and TRBJ2-5, with 11 bases lining up with TRBD2. Trimming took 4 bases from V and 5 from J; bases not matched to a gene: 7. CDR3 length: 15 amino acids. CDR1 is SGHRS and CDR2 is YFSETQ in the germline V gene. The CDR3 spells CASSQGLADIETQYF. DNA for the CDR3: TGCGCCAGCAGCCAGGGACTAGCGGATATCGAGACCCAGTACTTC.

In DNA, the CDR3 is TGTGCCAGCAGCTTAGTTCCTGCCCCCAACGACTACGAGCAGTACTTC. Residues: CASSLVPAPNDYEQYF. The gene calls are TRBV7-2 and TRBJ2-7; D gene unclear. V shed 1 base and J shed 3 bases, with 16 bases lying between them. Germline assignment: CDR1 SGHTA and CDR2 FQGNSA. This CDR3 has 16 residues. Variable domain in full (rest from reference TRBV7-2 and TRBJ2-7): GAGVSQSPSNKVTEKGKDVELRCDPISGHTALYWYRQSLGQGLEFLIYFQGNSAPDKSGLPSDRFSAERTGGSVSTLTIQRTQQEDSAVYLCASSLVPAPNDYEQYFGPGTRLTVT.

V gene TRBV10-3 combines with J gene TRBJ1-1; D call uncertain. Germline V gives CDR1 ENHRY, CDR2 SYGVKD. The length of the CDR3 is 13 residues. V lost 6 bases, J lost 3 bases, and 11 bases lay in between. The CDR3 spells CAIRVQWDTEAFF. In DNA, the CDR3 is TGTGCCATCAGGGTGCAATGGGACACTGAAGCTTTCTTT.

The chain carries TRBV18 and TRBJ2-1; TRBD2 matches 7 bases. CDR1 KGHSH and CDR2 LQKENI come from the germline V gene. The CDR3 covers 14 residues. V was clipped by 4 bases and J by 9 bases; unmatched bases: 9. The CDR3 is CASSHKAGEGEQFF. The CDR3 coding sequence is TGTGCCAGCTCACATAAGGCGGGGGAGGGTGAGCAGTTCTTC.

CDR3 sequence (DNA): TGTGCCAGCAGTTTACAGTGGTCCCGTCCATCCTACGAGCAGTACTTC. It codes for CASSLQWSRPSYEQYF. The genes are TRBV27 and TRBJ2-7; no reliable D call. Germline V CDR1 and CDR2: MNHEY, SMNVEV (reference sequence). With 2 bases removed from V and 1 base from J, the gap between germline ends came to 15 bases. This CDR3 spans 16 amino acids.

The chain has TRBV5-8 and TRBJ2-7; D is tentatively TRBD1 or TRBD2 (5 bases each). The germline CDR1 and CDR2 sequences are SGHTS and YDEGEE. The V end was cut by 3 bases, the J end by 0 bases, with 16 bases between. The CDR3 runs to 16 residues. The CDR3 DNA sequence: TGTGCCAGCAGCTCGGGCAGGGAGACAGTCTCCTACGAGCAGTACTTC. Amino acids: CASSSGRETVSYEQYF.

The rearrangement uses TRBV7-8 and TRBJ2-7; D uncertain. The V gene lost 5 bases and the J gene lost 7 bases, with 12 bases spanning the gap. CDR1 SGHVS and CDR2 FQNEAQ come from the germline V gene. The CDR3 is 12 amino acids. The CDR3 region has the DNA TGTGCCAGCAGCCCGAATTTGGGTGAGCAGTACTTC. Translating gives CASSPNLGEQYF.

V usage is TRBV7-8 and J usage is TRBJ2-7; tentative D call: TRBD1 (5 bases). Per the germline V gene, CDR1 is SGHVS and CDR2 is FQNEAQ. The CDR3 covers 15 residues. V shed 1 base and J shed 2 bases, with 12 bases lying between them. The CDR3 is CASSLVRTKAYEQYF. CDR3 DNA: TGTGCCAGCAGCTTAGTAAGGACAAAAGCCTACGAGCAGTACTTC. Full variable domain (rest looked up from reference TRBV7-8 and TRBJ2-7): GAGVSQSPRYKVAKRGQDVALRCDPISGHVSLFWYQQALGQGPEFLTYFQNEAQLDKSGLPSDRFFAERPEGSVSTLKIQRTQQEDSAVYLCASSLVRTKAYEQYFGPGTRLTVT.

This chain connects TRBV7-9 to TRBJ1-4, with 7 bases that match TRBD1. The J segment lost 1 base and the V segment lost 5 bases, leaving 7 bases of the junction unmatched. The CDR3 extends over 16 amino acids. Germline assignment: CDR1 SEHNR and CDR2 FQNEAQ (reference sequence). The CDR3 loop is CASSSSYRGTNEKLFF. The CDR3 DNA sequence: TGTGCCAGCAGCAGTTCCTACAGGGGAACTAATGAAAAACTGTTTTTT.

This clone has only one observation. The chain couples TRBV29-1 to TRBJ2-1; TRBD1 matches at 8 bases. This CDR3 region has 14 residues. Trimming at V came to 5 bases and at J to 5 bases, leaving 8 bases not matched to a gene. Germline CDR1 SQVTM, CDR2 ANQGSEA. This CDR3 is CSVTGTGRNNEQFF. DNA of the CDR3: TGCAGCGTTACCGGGACAGGACGGAACAATGAGCAGTTCTTC.

This chain connects TRBV18 to TRBJ2-3; the match to TRBD2 covers 9 bases. The CDR3 runs 19 residues. The V gene's germline CDR1 is KGHSH and CDR2 LQKENI. V shed 4 bases and J 0 bases; nucleotides not matched to a gene: 14. The CDR3 reads CASSQTSGTASASTDTQYF. CDR3 DNA sequence: TGTGCCAGCTCACAGACTAGCGGAACGGCCTCCGCTAGCACAGATACGCAGTATTTT.